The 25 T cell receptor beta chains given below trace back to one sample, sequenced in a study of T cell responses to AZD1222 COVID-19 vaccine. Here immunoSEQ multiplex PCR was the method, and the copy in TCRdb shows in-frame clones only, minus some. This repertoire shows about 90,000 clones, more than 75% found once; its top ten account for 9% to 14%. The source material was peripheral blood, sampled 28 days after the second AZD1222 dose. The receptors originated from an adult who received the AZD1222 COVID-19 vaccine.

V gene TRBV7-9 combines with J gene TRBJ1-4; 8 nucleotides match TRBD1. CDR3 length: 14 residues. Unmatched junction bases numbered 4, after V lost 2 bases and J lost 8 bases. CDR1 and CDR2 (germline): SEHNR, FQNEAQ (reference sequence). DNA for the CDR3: TGTGCCAGCAGCTTACAGGGGGCTGGGGAAAAACTGTTTTTT. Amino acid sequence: CASSLQGAGEKLFF. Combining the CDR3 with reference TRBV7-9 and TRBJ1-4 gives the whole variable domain DTGVSQNPRHKITKRGQNVTFRCDPISEHNRLYWYRQTLGQGPEFLTYFQNEAQLEKSRLLSDRFSAERPKGSFSTLEIQRTEQGDSAMYLCASSLQGAGEKLFFGSGTQLSVL.

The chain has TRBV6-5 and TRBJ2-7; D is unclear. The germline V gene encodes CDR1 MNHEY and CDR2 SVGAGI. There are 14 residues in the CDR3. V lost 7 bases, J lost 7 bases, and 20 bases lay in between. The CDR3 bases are TGTGCCAGCAAGAAAGGGCCATGGCTCGGGGAGCAGTACTTC. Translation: CASKKGPWLGEQYF.

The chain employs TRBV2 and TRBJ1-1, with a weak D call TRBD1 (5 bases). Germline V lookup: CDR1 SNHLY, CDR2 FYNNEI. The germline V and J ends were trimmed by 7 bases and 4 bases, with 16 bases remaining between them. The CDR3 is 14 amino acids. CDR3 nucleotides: TGTGCCAGCACCCCTTCTTCGGGACGCACTGAAGCTTTCTTT. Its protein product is CASTPSSGRTEAFF.

This CDR3 is CASSERTSGRAKNIQYF. The CDR3 DNA reads as TGCGCCAGCAGTGAGCGGACTAGCGGGAGGGCCAAAAACATTCAGTACTTC. This chain connects TRBV10-1 to TRBJ2-4; 14 nucleotides match TRBD2. Germline assignment: CDR1 WNHNN and CDR2 SYGVQD (reference sequence). This CDR3 is 17 amino acids long. The V gene end was trimmed by 2 bases and the J gene end by 1 base; junction bases not matched to a gene: 1.

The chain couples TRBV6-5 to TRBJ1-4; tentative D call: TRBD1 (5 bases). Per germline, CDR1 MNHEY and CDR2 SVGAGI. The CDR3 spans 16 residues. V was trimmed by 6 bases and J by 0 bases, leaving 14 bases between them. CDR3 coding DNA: TGTGCCAGCAGCTACAGGAGCCTTTCAACTAATGAAAAACTGTTTTTT. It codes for CASSYRSLSTNEKLFF.

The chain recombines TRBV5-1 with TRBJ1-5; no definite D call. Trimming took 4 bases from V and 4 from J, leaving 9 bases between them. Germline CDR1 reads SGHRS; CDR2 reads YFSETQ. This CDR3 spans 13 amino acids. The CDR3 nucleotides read TGCGCCAGCAGCCCGGACTCTAATCAGCCCCAGCATTTT. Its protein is CASSPDSNQPQHF.

CDR3 bases: TGTGCCAGCAGCGTAGTTACCGGGTTGGACACTGAAGCTTTCTTT. Translating it yields CASSVVTGLDTEAFF. J is TRBJ1-1 and V is TRBV9; D unclear. The CDR3 is made up of 15 amino acids. Trimming took off 0 bases at V and 3 bases at J, with 12 bases between the two ends. The germline CDR1 and CDR2 sequences are SGDLS and YYNGEE.

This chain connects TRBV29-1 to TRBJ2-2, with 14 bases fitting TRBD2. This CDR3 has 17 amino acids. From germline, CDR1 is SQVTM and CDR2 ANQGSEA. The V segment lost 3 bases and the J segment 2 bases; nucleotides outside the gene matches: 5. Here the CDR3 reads CSVEGTSGRGNTGELFF. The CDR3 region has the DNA TGCAGCGTTGAGGGGACTAGCGGGAGAGGTAACACCGGGGAGCTGTTTTTT.

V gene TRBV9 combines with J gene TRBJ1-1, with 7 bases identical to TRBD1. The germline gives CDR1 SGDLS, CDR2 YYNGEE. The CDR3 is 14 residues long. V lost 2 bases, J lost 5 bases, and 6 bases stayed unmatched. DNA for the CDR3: TGTGCCAGCAGCGTCAGGGGGGAGAGGACTGAAGCTTTCTTT. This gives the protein CASSVRGERTEAFF.

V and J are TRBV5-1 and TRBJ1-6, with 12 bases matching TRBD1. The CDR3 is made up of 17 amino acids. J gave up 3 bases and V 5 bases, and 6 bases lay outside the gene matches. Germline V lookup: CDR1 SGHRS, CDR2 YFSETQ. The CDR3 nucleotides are TGCGCCAGCAGTTCGGGACAGGGGGCCCTCTATAATTCACCCCTCCACTTT. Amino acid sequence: CASSSGQGALYNSPLHF.

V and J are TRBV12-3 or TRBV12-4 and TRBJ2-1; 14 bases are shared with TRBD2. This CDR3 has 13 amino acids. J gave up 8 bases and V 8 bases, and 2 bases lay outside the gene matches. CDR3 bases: TGTGCCAGCGGGACTAGCGGGAGCCATGAGCAGTTCTTC. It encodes CASGTSGSHEQFF.

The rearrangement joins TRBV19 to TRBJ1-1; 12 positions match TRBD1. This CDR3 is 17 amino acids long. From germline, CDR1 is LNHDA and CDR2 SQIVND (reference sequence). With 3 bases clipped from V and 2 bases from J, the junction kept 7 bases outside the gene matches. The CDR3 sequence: CASSIIRGTGGNTEAFF. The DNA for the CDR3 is TGTGCCAGTAGTATTATTCGGGGGACAGGGGGCAACACTGAAGCTTTCTTT.

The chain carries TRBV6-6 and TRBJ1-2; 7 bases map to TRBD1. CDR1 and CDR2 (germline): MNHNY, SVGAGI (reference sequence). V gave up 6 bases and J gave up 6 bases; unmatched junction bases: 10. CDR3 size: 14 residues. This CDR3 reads CASSPLTGSDGYTF. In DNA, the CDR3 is TGTGCCAGCAGCCCCCTGACAGGGTCCGATGGCTACACCTTC.

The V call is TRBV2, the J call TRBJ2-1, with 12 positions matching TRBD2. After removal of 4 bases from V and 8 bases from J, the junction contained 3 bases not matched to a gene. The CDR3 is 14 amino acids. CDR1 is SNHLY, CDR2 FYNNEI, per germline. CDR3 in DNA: TGTGCCAGCAGTGGGCTAGCGGGAGGGCATGAGCAGTTCTTC. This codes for CASSGLAGGHEQFF.

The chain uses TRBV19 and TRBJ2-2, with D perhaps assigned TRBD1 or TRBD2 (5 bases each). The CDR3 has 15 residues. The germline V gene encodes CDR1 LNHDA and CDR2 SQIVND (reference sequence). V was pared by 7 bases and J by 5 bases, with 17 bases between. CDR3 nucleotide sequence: TGTGCCAGTAAGAAAATAGGCAGGGAGACCGGGGAGCTGTTTTTT. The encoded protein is CASKKIGRETGELFF. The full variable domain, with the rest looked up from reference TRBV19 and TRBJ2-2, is DGGITQSPKYLFRKEGQNVTLSCEQNLNHDAMYWYRQDPGQGLRLIYYSQIVNDFQKGDIAEGYSVSREKKESFPLTVTSAQKNPTAFYLCASKKIGRETGELFFGEGSRLTVL.

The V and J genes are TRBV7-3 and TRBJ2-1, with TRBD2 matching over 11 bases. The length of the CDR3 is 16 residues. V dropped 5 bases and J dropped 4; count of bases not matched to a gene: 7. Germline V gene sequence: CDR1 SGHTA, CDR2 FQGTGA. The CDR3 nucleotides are TGTGCCAGCAGCCCCTCGACTAGCGGGGCATACAATGAGCAGTTCTTC. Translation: CASSPSTSGAYNEQFF.

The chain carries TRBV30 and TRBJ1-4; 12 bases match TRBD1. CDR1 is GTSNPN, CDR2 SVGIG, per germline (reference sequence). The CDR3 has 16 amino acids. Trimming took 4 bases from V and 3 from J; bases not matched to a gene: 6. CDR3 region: CAWTTGQGASNEKLFF. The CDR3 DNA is TGTGCCTGGACCACGGGACAGGGGGCCTCTAATGAAAAACTGTTTTTT.

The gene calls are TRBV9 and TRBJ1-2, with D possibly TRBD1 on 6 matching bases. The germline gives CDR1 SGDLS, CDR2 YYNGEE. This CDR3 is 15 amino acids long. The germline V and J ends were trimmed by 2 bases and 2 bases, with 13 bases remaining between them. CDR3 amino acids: CASSVGLQGNYGYTF. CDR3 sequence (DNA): TGTGCCAGCAGCGTGGGACTTCAGGGGAACTATGGCTACACCTTC. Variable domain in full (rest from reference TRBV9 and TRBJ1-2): DSGVTQTPKHLITATGQRVTLRCSPRSGDLSVYWYQQSLDQGLQFLIQYYNGEERAKGNILERFSAQQFPDLHSELNLSSLELGDSALYFCASSVGLQGNYGYTFGSGTRLTVV.

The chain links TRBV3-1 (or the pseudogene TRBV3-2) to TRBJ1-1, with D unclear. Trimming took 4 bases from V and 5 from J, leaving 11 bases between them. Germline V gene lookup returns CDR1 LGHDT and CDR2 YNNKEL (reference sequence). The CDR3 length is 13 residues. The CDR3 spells CASSPPGLTEAFF. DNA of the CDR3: TGTGCCAGCAGCCCTCCGGGTTTGACTGAAGCTTTCTTT.

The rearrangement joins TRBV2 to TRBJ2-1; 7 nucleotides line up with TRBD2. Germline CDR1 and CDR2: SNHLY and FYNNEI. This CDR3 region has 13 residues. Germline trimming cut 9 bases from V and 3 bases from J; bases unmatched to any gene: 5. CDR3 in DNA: TGTGCCAGTGGGGACTACAGCTACAATGAGCAGTTCTTC. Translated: CASGDYSYNEQFF. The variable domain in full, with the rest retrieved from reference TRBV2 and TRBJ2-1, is EPEVTQTPSHQVTQMGQEVILRCVPISNHLYFYWYRQILGQKVEFLVSFYNNEISEKSEIFDDQFSVERPDGSNFTLKIRSTKLEDSAMYFCASGDYSYNEQFFGPGTRLTVL.

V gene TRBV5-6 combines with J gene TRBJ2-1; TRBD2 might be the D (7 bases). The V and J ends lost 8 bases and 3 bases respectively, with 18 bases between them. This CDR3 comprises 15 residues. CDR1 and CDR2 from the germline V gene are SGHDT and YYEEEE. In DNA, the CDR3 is TGTGCCAGTAAAGGTCGGGGGGCGATCTACAATGAGCAGTTCTTC. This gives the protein CASKGRGAIYNEQFF.

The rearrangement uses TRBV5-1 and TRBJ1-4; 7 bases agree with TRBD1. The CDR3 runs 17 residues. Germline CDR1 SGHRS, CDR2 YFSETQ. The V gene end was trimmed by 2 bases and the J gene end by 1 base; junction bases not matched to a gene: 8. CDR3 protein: CASSFGTAAVTNEKLFF. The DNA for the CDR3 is TGCGCCAGCAGCTTCGGGACAGCGGCAGTAACTAATGAAAAACTGTTTTTT. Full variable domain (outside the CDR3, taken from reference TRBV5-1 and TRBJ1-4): KAGVTQTPRYLIKTRGQQVTLSCSPISGHRSVSWYQQTPGQGLQFLFEYFSETQRNKGNFPGRFSGRQFSNSRSEMNVSTLELGDSALYLCASSFGTAAVTNEKLFFGSGTQLSVL.

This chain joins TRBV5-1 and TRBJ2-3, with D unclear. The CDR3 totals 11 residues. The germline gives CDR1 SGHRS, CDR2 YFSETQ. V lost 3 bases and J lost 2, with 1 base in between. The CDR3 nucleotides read TGCGCCAGCAGCTACACAGATACGCAGTATTTT. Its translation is CASSYTDTQYF.

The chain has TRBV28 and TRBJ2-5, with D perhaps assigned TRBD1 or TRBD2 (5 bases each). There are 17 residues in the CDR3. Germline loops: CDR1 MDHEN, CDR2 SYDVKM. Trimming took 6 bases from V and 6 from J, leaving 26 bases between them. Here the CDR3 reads CASSSPKIGTWGKTQYF. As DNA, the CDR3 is TGTGCCAGCAGCTCGCCTAAGATAGGGACCTGGGGAAAGACCCAGTACTTC.

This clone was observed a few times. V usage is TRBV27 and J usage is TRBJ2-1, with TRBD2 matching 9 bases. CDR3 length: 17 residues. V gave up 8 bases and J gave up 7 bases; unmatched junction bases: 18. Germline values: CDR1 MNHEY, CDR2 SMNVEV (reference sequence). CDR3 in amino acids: CASGWVGSGRPYNEQFF. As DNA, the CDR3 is TGTGCCAGCGGCTGGGTTGGAAGCGGGAGGCCGTATAATGAGCAGTTCTTC.